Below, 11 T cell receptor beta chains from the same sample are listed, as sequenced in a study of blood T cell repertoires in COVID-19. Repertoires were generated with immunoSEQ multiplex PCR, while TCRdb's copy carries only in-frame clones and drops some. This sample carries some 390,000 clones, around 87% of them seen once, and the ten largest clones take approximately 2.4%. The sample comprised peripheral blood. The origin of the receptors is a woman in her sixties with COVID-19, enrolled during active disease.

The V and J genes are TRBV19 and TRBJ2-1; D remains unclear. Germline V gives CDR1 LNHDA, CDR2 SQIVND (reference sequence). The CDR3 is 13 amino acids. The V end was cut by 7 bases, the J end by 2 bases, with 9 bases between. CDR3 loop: CASKNNAYNEQFF. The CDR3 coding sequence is TGTGCCAGTAAGAACAACGCCTACAATGAGCAGTTCTTC. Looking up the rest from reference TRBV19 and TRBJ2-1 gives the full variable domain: DGGITQSPKYLFRKEGQNVTLSCEQNLNHDAMYWYRQDPGQGLRLIYYSQIVNDFQKGDIAEGYSVSREKKESFPLTVTSAQKNPTAFYLCASKNNAYNEQFFGPGTRLTVL.

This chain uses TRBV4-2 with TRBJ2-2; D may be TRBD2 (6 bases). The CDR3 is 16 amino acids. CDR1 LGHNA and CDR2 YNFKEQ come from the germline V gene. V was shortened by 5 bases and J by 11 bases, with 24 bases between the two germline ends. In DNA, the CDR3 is TGTGCCAGCAGCTTACCCGGGACTGGTTTGAGTTTAGAGCTGTTTTTT. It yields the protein CASSLPGTGLSLELFF.

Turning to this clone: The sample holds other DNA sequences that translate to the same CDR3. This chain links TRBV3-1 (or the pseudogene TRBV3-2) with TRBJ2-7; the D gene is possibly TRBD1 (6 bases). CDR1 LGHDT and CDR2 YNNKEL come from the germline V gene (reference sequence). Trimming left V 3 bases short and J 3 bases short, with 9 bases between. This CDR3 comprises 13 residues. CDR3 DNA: TGTGCCAGCAGCCAGGGCAGGGGCTACGAGCAGTACTTC. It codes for CASSQGRGYEQYF.

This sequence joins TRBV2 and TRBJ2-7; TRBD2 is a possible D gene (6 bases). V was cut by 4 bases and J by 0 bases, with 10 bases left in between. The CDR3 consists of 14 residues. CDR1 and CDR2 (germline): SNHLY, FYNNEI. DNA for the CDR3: TGTGCCAGCAGTGTGGGGGGAACCTCCTACGAGCAGTACTTC. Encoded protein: CASSVGGTSYEQYF.

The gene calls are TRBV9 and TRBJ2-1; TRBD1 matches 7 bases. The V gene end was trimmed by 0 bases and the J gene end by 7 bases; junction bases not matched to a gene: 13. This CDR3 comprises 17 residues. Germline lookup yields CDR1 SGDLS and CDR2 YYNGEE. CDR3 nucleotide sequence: TGTGCCAGCAGCGTAGTTCCTTCGATTGGGACAGCAAATGAGCAGTTCTTC. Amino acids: CASSVVPSIGTANEQFF.

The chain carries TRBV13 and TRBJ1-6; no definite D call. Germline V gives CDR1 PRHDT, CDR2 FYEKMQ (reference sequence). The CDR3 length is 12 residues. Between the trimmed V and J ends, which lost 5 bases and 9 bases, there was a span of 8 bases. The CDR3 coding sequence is TGTGCCAGCAGCCTATCCGGTTCACCCCTCCACTTT. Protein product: CASSLSGSPLHF.

Here the CDR3 reads CSVATYEQYF. The CDR3 DNA reads TGCAGCGTAGCGACGTACGAGCAGTACTTC. The chain uses TRBV29-1 and TRBJ2-7; D not resolved. V lost 6 bases, J lost 4 bases, and 7 bases lay in between. CDR1 SQVTM and CDR2 ANQGSEA come from the germline V gene. The CDR3 extends over 10 amino acids.

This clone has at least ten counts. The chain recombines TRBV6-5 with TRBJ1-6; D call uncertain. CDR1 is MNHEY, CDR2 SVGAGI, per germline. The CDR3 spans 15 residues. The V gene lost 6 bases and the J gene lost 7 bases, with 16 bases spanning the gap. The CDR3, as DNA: TGTGCCAGCAGGCCCGAGAGTACCCCCAATTCACCCCTCCACTTT. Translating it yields CASRPESTPNSPLHF.

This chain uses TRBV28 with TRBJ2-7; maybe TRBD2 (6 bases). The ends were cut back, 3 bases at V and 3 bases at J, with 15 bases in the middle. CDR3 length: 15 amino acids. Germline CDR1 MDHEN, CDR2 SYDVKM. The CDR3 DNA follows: TGTGCCAGCAGTTTGGGAGGCTCCCTTCACTACGAGCAGTACTTC. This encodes CASSLGGSLHYEQYF. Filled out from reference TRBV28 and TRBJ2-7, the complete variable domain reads DVKVTQSSRYLVKRTGEKVFLECVQDMDHENMFWYRQDPGLGLRLIYFSYDVKMKEKGDIPEGYSVSREKKERFSLILESASTNQTSMYLCASSLGGSLHYEQYFGPGTRLTVT.

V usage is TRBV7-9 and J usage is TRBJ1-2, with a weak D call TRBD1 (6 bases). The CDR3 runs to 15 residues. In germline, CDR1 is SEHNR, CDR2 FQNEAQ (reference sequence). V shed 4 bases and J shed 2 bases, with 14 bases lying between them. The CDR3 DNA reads TGTGCCAGCAGCTCAGTCGGGGACAAGAACTATGGCTACACCTTC. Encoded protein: CASSSVGDKNYGYTF.

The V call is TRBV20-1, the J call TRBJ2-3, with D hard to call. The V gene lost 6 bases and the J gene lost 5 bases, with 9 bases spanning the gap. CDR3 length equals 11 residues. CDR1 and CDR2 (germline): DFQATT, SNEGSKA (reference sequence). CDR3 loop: CSAILGDTQYF. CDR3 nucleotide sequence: TGCAGTGCCATACTCGGAGATACGCAGTATTTT.